A single sample is the source of the 25 T cell receptor beta chains below, sequenced in a study of T-cell reconstitution after alpha-beta-depleted transplantation in children. This sample's TCRbeta library carried unique molecular identifier barcodes. TCRdb reprocessed the PCR reads via MiXCR and lists one record per CDR3 protein. This sample has roughly 170,000 distinct CDR3 sequences; roughly 7.5% occur once, and the top ten carry about 2.9%. The sequencing here drew on PBMCs from the stem cell graft donor, taken from the stem cell graft. The receptors were gathered from a human donor who donated a stem cell graft to a child with Wiskott-Aldrich syndrome.

The table lists this clonotype with a few counts. This rearrangement joins TRBV25-1 to TRBJ2-1; 9 bases align to TRBD1. V shed 6 bases, J shed 4 bases, and the junction held 10 bases outside the gene matches. The CDR3 is 16 amino acids. Germline CDR1 MGHDK, CDR2 SYGVNS. CDR3 DNA sequence: TGTGCCAGCAGCGTGGGACCGGGACAGGGATACAATGAGCAGTTCTTC. This codes for CASSVGPGQGYNEQFF.

This clonotype has ten or more counts. The chain combines TRBV30 with TRBJ1-1, with 10 bases matching TRBD1. This CDR3 region has 14 residues. The V gene's germline CDR1 is GTSNPN and CDR2 SVGIG (reference sequence). V lost 6 bases to trimming and J lost 4 bases; unmatched junction nucleotides: 8. The CDR3 region is CACDRGRVVTEAFF. As DNA, the CDR3 is TGTGCCTGCGACAGGGGGCGCGTGGTCACTGAAGCTTTCTTT.

This clonotype was seen many times. J is TRBJ2-3 and V is TRBV20-1; no clear D gene. Germline CDR1 DFQATT, CDR2 SNEGSKA (reference sequence). The CDR3 runs to 15 residues. V lost 0 bases to trimming and J lost 0 bases, with 10 bases between them. For the CDR3, the DNA is TGCAGTGCTAGAGACTGGGTCAGGAGCACAGATACGCAGTATTTT. Its translation is CSARDWVRSTDTQYF.

This clonotype has a count of ten or more. This chain uses TRBV20-1 with TRBJ2-4; D is uncertain. This CDR3 has 15 residues. Germline assignment: CDR1 DFQATT and CDR2 SNEGSKA (reference sequence). The V gene lost 2 bases and the J gene lost 0 bases, with 11 bases spanning the gap. The DNA for the CDR3 is TGCAGTGCTAGACGCGAACTATTAGCCAAAAACATTCAGTACTTC. Amino acid sequence: CSARRELLAKNIQYF.

This clonotype was seen many times. The V gene is TRBV20-1, the J gene TRBJ2-3; 9 nucleotides line up with TRBD2. Trimming took 1 base from V and 6 from J; bases not matched to a gene: 5. Germline lookup yields CDR1 DFQATT and CDR2 SNEGSKA (reference sequence). CDR3 length: 14 residues. This CDR3 is CSARVAGVGDTQYF. CDR3 bases: TGCAGTGCTAGAGTAGCGGGAGTGGGGGATACGCAGTATTTT.

The chain is built from TRBV13 and TRBJ2-1; maybe TRBD2 (5 bases). V lost 5 bases and J lost 14, with 16 bases in between. CDR1 and CDR2 (germline): PRHDT, FYEKMQ (reference sequence). This CDR3 is built from 12 residues. The CDR3: CASSGPGSREFF. The CDR3 region has the DNA TGTGCCAGCAGCGGCCCGGGGAGCCGGGAGTTCTTC.

Ten or more counts support this clonotype. The V gene is TRBV25-1, the J gene TRBJ2-4, with TRBD2 matching 7 bases. CDR1 and CDR2 (germline): MGHDK, SYGVNS. The CDR3 is made up of 13 amino acids. The ends lost 5 bases at V and 7 bases at J; junction bases unmatched: 5. The CDR3 loop is CASSPAGGNIQYF. The CDR3 bases are TGTGCCAGCAGTCCGGCCGGGGGGAACATTCAGTACTTC.

This clonotype came up many times. The J gene is TRBJ2-1, the V gene TRBV5-5, with 7 bases fitting TRBD2. V lost 1 base to trimming and J lost 9 bases; unmatched junction nucleotides: 7. The CDR3 has 14 residues. CDR1 SGHKS and CDR2 YYEKEE come from the germline V gene (reference sequence). The CDR3 DNA sequence: TGTGCCAGCAGCTTGAGGGAGGGCCCCAGTGAGCAGTTCTTC. Protein: CASSLREGPSEQFF.

This clonotype has ten or more counts. The chain employs TRBV20-1 and TRBJ2-7; TRBD2 might be the D (5 bases). Per germline, CDR1 DFQATT and CDR2 SNEGSKA (reference sequence). Trimming left V 4 bases short and J 3 bases short, with 19 bases between. The CDR3 totals 15 residues. In nucleotides, the CDR3 is TGCAGTGCTACCCTTATGGCCGGGAAAGGCTACGAGCAGTACTTC. Residues: CSATLMAGKGYEQYF.

This chain joins TRBV5-1 and TRBJ2-7; D is uncertain. Trimming took 0 bases from V and 0 from J, leaving 7 bases between them. CDR1 is SGHRS and CDR2 is YFSETQ in the germline V gene. The CDR3 runs 14 residues. CDR3: CASSLGQVSYEQYF. In DNA form, the CDR3 reads TGCGCCAGCAGCTTGGGGCAGGTCTCCTACGAGCAGTACTTC.

This clonotype has at least ten counts. The V and J genes are TRBV28 and TRBJ2-1, with 7 positions matching TRBD2. Germline trimming cut 3 bases from V and 3 bases from J; bases unmatched to any gene: 5. The germline V gene has CDR1 MDHEN and CDR2 SYDVKM. This CDR3 contains 15 residues. CDR3: CASSLGGTIYNEQFF. The DNA of the CDR3 is TGTGCCAGCAGTTTGGGGGGGACCATCTACAATGAGCAGTTCTTC.

This clonotype came up once. A read error may produce the germline difference seen at one junction end. The chain carries TRBV2 and TRBJ2-1; TRBD2 matches at 10 bases. The CDR3 spans 15 residues. Germline CDR1 is SNHLY and CDR2 is FYNNEI. DNA of the CDR3: TGTGCTAGCAGTGAAGTAGCGGGGGGCCACAATGAGCAGTTCTTC. Amino acid sequence: CASSEVAGGHNEQFF.

The table lists this clonotype with many counts. The V call is TRBV29-1, the J call TRBJ2-7; 10 bases fit TRBD1. CDR1 is SQVTM and CDR2 is ANQGSEA in the germline V gene. V shed 6 bases, J shed 3 bases, and the junction held 8 bases outside the gene matches. The CDR3 contains 14 residues. In DNA form, the CDR3 reads TGCAGCGTCGCACCGGGACAGGGGCACTACGAGCAGTACTTC. Encoded protein: CSVAPGQGHYEQYF.

This clonotype was seen ten or more times. The CDR3 sequence is CASSEGGLAGVGRYNEQFF. CDR3 DNA sequence: TGTGCCAGCAGTGAAGGGGGACTAGCGGGAGTAGGTCGTTACAATGAGCAGTTCTTC. The chain has TRBV6-1 and TRBJ2-1; the match to TRBD2 covers 14 bases. There are 19 residues in the CDR3. Germline V lookup: CDR1 MNHNS, CDR2 SASEGT. The junction had 9 bases not matched to a gene; V was cut back by 1 base and J by 4 bases.

The table lists this clonotype with many counts. Here the CDR3 reads CATSRDEGAGFEQFF. In DNA form, the CDR3 reads TGTGCCACCAGCAGAGATGAGGGGGCCGGCTTCGAGCAGTTCTTC. The chain couples TRBV15 to TRBJ2-1; 7 bases are a match to TRBD1. The length of the CDR3 is 15 residues. Trimming at V came to 0 bases and at J to 10 bases, leaving 9 bases not matched to a gene. Germline-derived CDR1 and CDR2 are LNHNV and YYDKDF (reference sequence).

This clonotype came up many times. V gene TRBV2 combines with J gene TRBJ1-1; TRBD1 matches 8 bases. Germline V gene lookup returns CDR1 SNHLY and CDR2 FYNNEI. The length of the CDR3 is 13 residues. The V segment lost 8 bases and the J segment 5 bases; nucleotides outside the gene matches: 7. CDR3 amino acids: CASALDRETEAFF. Here the CDR3 DNA reads TGTGCCAGCGCCTTGGACAGGGAGACTGAAGCTTTCTTT.

Ten or more counts support this clonotype. The chain couples TRBV27 to TRBJ1-5; D ambiguous. This CDR3 contains 13 residues. V was trimmed by 2 bases and J by 0 bases, leaving 2 bases between them. Germline lookup yields CDR1 MNHEY and CDR2 SMNVEV (reference sequence). For the CDR3, the DNA is TGTGCCAGCAGTTTACTTAGCAATCAGCCCCAGCATTTT. This encodes CASSLLSNQPQHF.

Points on this clonotype: Relative to the germline gene, one junction end is altered; a read error may explain this. The gene calls are TRBV20-1 and TRBJ2-7, with TRBD2 matching over 10 bases. From germline, CDR1 is DFQATT and CDR2 SNEGSKA (reference sequence). The CDR3 has 17 amino acids. CDR3 nucleotide sequence: TGCTGTGCTAGAGATGGGCTAGCGGGAGAGGGCTCCTACGAGCAGTACTTC. Protein product: CCARDGLAGEGSYEQYF.

This clonotype was seen at least ten times. The chain carries TRBV4-3 and TRBJ2-5; D not certain. Trimming stripped 0 bases from V and 0 bases from J, with 11 bases between. The CDR3 has 16 residues. CDR1 and CDR2 from the germline V gene are LGHNA and YSLEER. CDR3 residues: CASSQDLMDYQETQYF. The DNA for the CDR3 is TGCGCCAGCAGCCAAGATCTAATGGATTACCAAGAGACCCAGTACTTC.

Ten or more counts support this clonotype. The rearrangement links TRBV20-1 to TRBJ1-4, with TRBD1 matching over 7 bases. The ends lost 0 bases at V and 0 bases at J; junction bases unmatched: 7. CDR3 size: 17 residues. Germline V gene data show CDR1 as DFQATT and CDR2 as SNEGSKA (reference sequence). For the CDR3, the DNA is TGCAGTGCTAGAGATCGGATCAGGGGGACAACTAATGAAAAACTGTTTTTT. Amino acid sequence: CSARDRIRGTTNEKLFF.

The chain combines TRBV6-5 with TRBJ2-7; 8 nucleotides match TRBD1. Germline assignment: CDR1 MNHEY and CDR2 SVGAGI. The CDR3 is 16 amino acids. Trimming took 2 bases from V and 6 from J; bases not matched to a gene: 12. CDR3 protein: CASSYPGDRGRSEQYF. The CDR3 region has the DNA TGTGCCAGCAGTTACCCCGGCGACAGGGGTCGGAGCGAGCAGTACTTC.

This clonotype was recorded many times. This chain connects TRBV5-6 to TRBJ2-7, with 7 positions matching TRBD1. This CDR3 has 15 amino acids. Trimming at V came to 0 bases and at J to 4 bases, leaving 7 bases not matched to a gene. Looked up from germline, CDR1 is SGHDT and CDR2 is YYEEEE. The CDR3 loop reads CASSLGTGEPYEQYF. CDR3 DNA sequence: TGTGCCAGCAGCTTGGGAACAGGGGAACCTTACGAGCAGTACTTC.

There are many counts of this clonotype. The chain uses TRBV12-3 or TRBV12-4 and TRBJ1-1; 9 bases align to TRBD1. The CDR3 extends over 13 amino acids. With V trimmed by 7 bases and J by 8 bases, 8 bases remained unmatched. The CDR3 spells CASKGQGTREAFF. The DNA of the CDR3 is TGTGCCAGCAAAGGACAGGGGACGAGGGAAGCTTTCTTT.

Only a few counts were recorded for this clonotype. The V call is TRBV20-1, the J call TRBJ2-3, with D possibly TRBD1 on 5 matching bases. The germline V and J ends were trimmed by 5 bases and 1 base, with 13 bases remaining between them. Germline loops: CDR1 DFQATT, CDR2 SNEGSKA (reference sequence). The CDR3 consists of 14 residues. This CDR3 reads CSASGQGGTDTQYF. The CDR3 region has the DNA TGCAGTGCTTCCGGGCAGGGCGGCACAGATACGCAGTATTTT.

The chain employs TRBV24-1 and TRBJ2-7, with 9 bases fitting TRBD1. Germline V gene lookup returns CDR1 KGHDR and CDR2 SFDVKD. With V trimmed by 2 bases and J by 3 bases, 4 bases remained unmatched. CDR3 size: 15 residues. CDR3 bases: TGTGCCACCAGTGATTCCTCGACAGGGGGCTACGAGCAGTACTTC. The encoded protein is CATSDSSTGGYEQYF.